This is a list of T cell receptor beta chains from one sample in a study of response to subunit inactivated influenza vaccine. TCRdb independently ran MiXCR on the RT-PCR reads; one entry per CDR3 protein. Among about 800,000 distinct CDR3 sequences, about 20% were seen once, and the ten largest hold roughly 10%. Sequencing was performed on PBMCs from blood, taken 5 days after vaccination. The receptors here all came from a man aged 45-65 years who received an inactivated influenza vaccine. The CDR3 runs from the conserved cysteine through the conserved F or W. The order of the fields is J gene, V gene, CDR3 protein.

J: TRBJ2-2
V: TRBV4-3
CDR3: CASSQEARGQTGELFF

J: TRBJ2-2
V: TRBV5-5
CDR3: CASSWTGGSSGELFF

J: TRBJ1-1
V: TRBV7-8
CDR3: CASSPQTGSEAFF

J: TRBJ2-4
V: TRBV15
CDR3: CATSNLRQGMGTIQYF

J: TRBJ2-2
V: TRBV6-5
CDR3: CASSYSGREGTGELFF

J: TRBJ2-7
V: TRBV20-1
CDR3: CSARAMRSRGEQYF

J: TRBJ1-1
V: TRBV6-5
CDR3: CASSNQAGAFF

J: TRBJ2-7
V: TRBV10-3
CDR3: CAISESMGRTTYEQYF

J: TRBJ2-1
V: TRBV3-1
CDR3: CASSQGGGEEQFF

J: TRBJ2-7
V: TRBV10-2
CDR3: CASSDNGILYEQYF

J: TRBJ1-4
V: TRBV20-1
CDR3: CSARETVNEKLFF

J: TRBJ2-3
V: TRBV7-2
CDR3: CASGTLAGGLGDTQYF

J: TRBJ1-1
V: TRBV6-5
CDR3: CASSYSTGEGTEAFF

J: TRBJ1-5
V: TRBV6-5
CDR3: CASSYPRQGAGGDQPQHF

J: TRBJ2-5
V: TRBV25-1
CDR3: CASSGTSGGQQETQYF

J: TRBJ2-3
V: TRBV9
CDR3: CASSAGLAGTDTQYF

J: TRBJ2-7
V: TRBV20-1
CDR3: CSARDGGLAGRYEQYF

J: TRBJ1-2
V: TRBV20-1
CDR3: CSATDTGDYGYTF